This TCR beta chain was sequenced during a study of shared clonotypes between healthy human individuals. The CDR3 length is 14 residues. Germline V lookup: CDR1 SQVTM, CDR2 ANQGSEA. Trimming took 6 bases from V and 4 from J; bases not matched to a gene: 7. Clones were read by immunoSEQ multiplex PCR, and TCRdb kept only the in-frame ones, dropping some. The sample lists hundreds of thousands of clones, around 80% occurring once. Sequencing was carried out using PBMCs. This receptor was taken from a middle-aged woman in good health. Some clones in this sample may be carry-over from other donors' samples. The chain employs TRBV29-1 and TRBJ2-2, with 8 nucleotides matching TRBD2. CDR3 coding DNA: TGCAGCGTCAACAGCGGGAGTGGCACCGGGGAGCTGTTTTTT. It is translated as CSVNSGSGTGELFF.